Presented here are 26 T cell receptor beta chains from one specimen sequenced in a study of shared clonotypes between healthy human individuals. Naive CD8 cells comprised CD45RO-negative, CCR7-positively selected cells, excluding terminally differentiated effector memory CD45RA+ cells. This table comes from immunoSEQ multiplex PCR, and its TCRdb copy is limited to in-frame clones, with some not included. Seen here are about 2.2 million clones, over 85% observed once, and the top ten hold more than 1.5%. The sequenced sample consisted of naive CD8+ T cells from PBMCs. These receptors all stem from a man aged 18-30 years in good health. Some clones in this sample may be carry-over from other donors' samples.

Details on this clone: This sample includes further DNA sequences coding for the same CDR3. This rearrangement joins TRBV27 to TRBJ1-1; no definite D call. Germline loops: CDR1 MNHEY, CDR2 SMNVEV (reference sequence). V was shortened by 3 bases and J by 4 bases, with 9 bases between the two germline ends. The CDR3 is 13 residues long. DNA for the CDR3: TGTGCCAGCAGTTTTATAGGTGGCACTGAAGCTTTCTTT. This codes for CASSFIGGTEAFF.

This clone occurred once. V usage is TRBV6-4 and J usage is TRBJ2-3; perhaps TRBD1 as D (6 bases). The CDR3 loop spans 15 amino acids. Trimming took 3 bases from V and 2 from J, leaving 12 bases between them. Germline V gene lookup returns CDR1 MRHNA and CDR2 SNTAGT. CDR3 nucleotides: TGTGCCAGCAGTGAGGTAGACAGGAACACAGATACGCAGTATTTT. It encodes CASSEVDRNTDTQYF.

The gene calls are TRBV6-5 and TRBJ1-1; D is unclear. Germline V gives CDR1 MNHEY, CDR2 SVGAGI. This CDR3 has 14 amino acids. The V end was cut by 5 bases, the J end by 5 bases, with 15 bases between. CDR3 in amino acids: CASSISSRGTEAFF. Here the CDR3 DNA reads TGTGCCAGCAGTATTTCTTCCAGAGGGACTGAAGCTTTCTTT.

Details on this clone: The same CDR3 arises from other DNA sequences in this sample as well. The rearrangement joins TRBV27 to TRBJ2-1; maybe TRBD2 (5 bases). In germline, CDR1 is MNHEY, CDR2 SMNVEV (reference sequence). The CDR3 is 14 residues long. V lost 2 bases, J lost 4 bases, and 9 bases lay in between. CDR3 coding DNA: TGTGCCAGCAGTTTACAGAGGGAGTACAATGAGCAGTTCTTC. It yields the protein CASSLQREYNEQFF.

The chain couples TRBV5-4 to TRBJ2-3; TRBD2 matches at 8 bases. Germline V gene data show CDR1 as SGHNT and CDR2 as YYREEE (reference sequence). Germline trimming cut 4 bases from V and 1 base from J; bases unmatched to any gene: 2. The CDR3 is 14 residues long. The CDR3 DNA is TGTGCCAGCAGCCCGACTAGCGGCACAGATACGCAGTATTTT. Its protein product is CASSPTSGTDTQYF.

The chain couples TRBV5-6 to TRBJ1-2; maybe TRBD1 (6 bases). The germline V gene encodes CDR1 SGHDT and CDR2 YYEEEE. The CDR3 loop spans 14 amino acids. V was clipped by 4 bases and J by 2 bases, with 12 bases between them. CDR3 protein: CASSPQTGNYGYTF. The CDR3 DNA is TGTGCCAGCAGCCCACAGACAGGAAACTATGGCTACACCTTC.

The chain is built from TRBV9 and TRBJ2-1; D tentatively fits TRBD1 or TRBD2 (7 bases each). Per germline, CDR1 SGDLS and CDR2 YYNGEE. Trimming removed 3 bases at V and 8 bases at J, with 15 bases between. The CDR3 is 14 amino acids. The CDR3: CASSGEGALDEQFF. The CDR3 nucleotides are TGTGCCAGCAGCGGGGAGGGGGCCTTGGATGAGCAGTTCTTC. The full variable domain, completed using reference TRBV9 and TRBJ2-1, is DSGVTQTPKHLITATGQRVTLRCSPRSGDLSVYWYQQSLDQGLQFLIQYYNGEERAKGNILERFSAQQFPDLHSELNLSSLELGDSALYFCASSGEGALDEQFFGPGTRLTVL.

The J gene is TRBJ1-1, the V gene TRBV29-1; weak D call: TRBD1 (5 bases). The CDR3 is made up of 15 amino acids. Per the germline V gene, CDR1 is SQVTM and CDR2 is ANQGSEA. V shed 1 base and J shed 6 bases, with 18 bases lying between them. DNA of the CDR3: TGCAGCGTTGAAGCCGCGCGGGGGGTTTGGCCTGAAGCTTTCTTT. It is translated as CSVEAARGVWPEAFF.

This sequence joins TRBV4-1 and TRBJ2-1; 8 bases align to TRBD1. The CDR3 length is 15 residues. Germline V gene lookup returns CDR1 MGHRA and CDR2 YSYEKL. V shed 6 bases and J 0 bases; nucleotides not matched to a gene: 4. The CDR3 DNA follows: TGCGCCAGCAGTGTAGGACAGGGCTCCTACAATGAGCAGTTCTTC. Translated: CASSVGQGSYNEQFF.

The rearrangement links TRBV2 to TRBJ2-2; D is ambiguous. CDR3 length equals 14 residues. Germline assignment: CDR1 SNHLY and CDR2 FYNNEI. V dropped 1 base and J dropped 6 bases, with 9 bases sitting between them. DNA of the CDR3: TGTGCCAGCAGTGAAGACAGCTATCCCGGGGAGCTGTTTTTT. It encodes CASSEDSYPGELFF.

The V gene is TRBV7-8, the J gene TRBJ2-5; D is perhaps TRBD2 (6 bases). The CDR3 is 16 residues long. CDR1 is SGHVS and CDR2 is FQNEAQ in the germline V gene. V was shortened by 5 bases and J by 5 bases, with 21 bases between the two germline ends. The CDR3 loop is CASSVWRGLAQETQYF. DNA of the CDR3: TGTGCCAGCAGCGTGTGGAGGGGACTGGCTCAGGAGACCCAGTACTTC.

The V and J genes are TRBV7-2 and TRBJ1-1; D is undetermined. This CDR3 is built from 15 residues. Germline CDR1 is SGHTA and CDR2 is FQGNSA. V lost 5 bases to trimming and J lost 1 base, with 14 bases between them. This chain's CDR3 is CASSPPNLGNTEAFF. In nucleotides, the CDR3 is TGTGCCAGCAGCCCGCCCAACCTGGGGAACACTGAAGCTTTCTTT.

This chain joins TRBV28 and TRBJ2-7; D gene uncertain. The CDR3 has 13 amino acids. Germline loops: CDR1 MDHEN, CDR2 SYDVKM. V dropped 6 bases and J dropped 3 bases, with 12 bases sitting between them. CDR3 bases: TGTGCCAGCAGAACCCCGGCGAACTACGAGCAGTACTTC. Translated, it gives CASRTPANYEQYF.

V gene TRBV13 combines with J gene TRBJ1-4, with D perhaps matching TRBD1 (6 bases). The CDR3 covers 14 residues. The ends were cut back, 3 bases at V and 6 bases at J, with 11 bases in the middle. The V gene's germline CDR1 is PRHDT and CDR2 FYEKMQ (reference sequence). The CDR3 sequence: CASSFRGGHEKLFF. The CDR3 DNA reads TGTGCCAGCAGCTTCCGAGGGGGGCATGAAAAACTGTTTTTT.

J is TRBJ1-1 and V is TRBV19; D not certain. The length of the CDR3 is 16 residues. Trimming cost V 8 bases and J 0 bases, with 19 bases left between them. CDR1 is LNHDA and CDR2 is SQIVND in the germline V gene (reference sequence). CDR3 sequence reads: CASAPLPGFMNTEAFF. DNA of the CDR3: TGTGCCAGTGCCCCTCTTCCTGGCTTTATGAACACTGAAGCTTTCTTT.

This rearrangement joins TRBV27 to TRBJ2-3, with D perhaps matching TRBD2 (6 bases). There are 16 residues in the CDR3. Germline assignment: CDR1 MNHEY and CDR2 SMNVEV (reference sequence). The V end was cut by 5 bases, the J end by 2 bases, with 17 bases between. CDR3 sequence (DNA): TGTGCCAGCAGTCCGAGCGCCCGACTAGTCACAGATACGCAGTATTTT. This codes for CASSPSARLVTDTQYF.

The rearrangement links TRBV28 to TRBJ2-1; D might be TRBD1 or TRBD2, each matching 5 bases. The V gene lost 6 bases and the J gene lost 2 bases, with 23 bases spanning the gap. The CDR3 totals 18 residues. The V gene's germline CDR1 is MDHEN and CDR2 SYDVKM. The CDR3 DNA follows: TGTGCCAGCAGCCCCCTCGGGGCCAATGATGTCCCCTACAATGAGCAGTTCTTC. As protein: CASSPLGANDVPYNEQFF.

With regard to this clone: Other DNA sequences in the same sample also yield this CDR3. This rearrangement joins TRBV7-7 to TRBJ2-7, with D tentatively TRBD1 or TRBD2 (5 bases each). The V gene's germline CDR1 is SSHAT and CDR2 FNYEAQ (reference sequence). The V end was cut by 5 bases, the J end by 4 bases, with 15 bases between. CDR3 length: 14 amino acids. Here the CDR3 DNA reads TGTGCCAGCAGCCCGGGGACCGGGGCTTACGAGCAGTACTTC. Encoded protein: CASSPGTGAYEQYF. Drawing the rest from reference TRBV7-7 and TRBJ2-7, the complete variable domain is GAGVSQSPRYKVTKRGQDVTLRCDPISSHATLYWYQQALGQGPEFLTYFNYEAQPDKSGLPSDRFSAERPEGSISTLTIQRTEQRDSAMYRCASSPGTGAYEQYFGPGTRLTVT.

V usage is TRBV6-4 and J usage is TRBJ2-2; the D is unclear. The CDR3 loop spans 13 amino acids. The V end was cut by 0 bases, the J end by 7 bases, with 6 bases between. Germline CDR1 reads MRHNA; CDR2 reads SNTAGT. CDR3 nucleotide sequence: TGTGCCAGCAGTGACTCCCCCGACGGGGAGCTGTTTTTT. Its translation: CASSDSPDGELFF.

The rearrangement joins TRBV15 to TRBJ2-7, with D perhaps TRBD2 (5 bases). Trimming left V 8 bases short and J 7 bases short, with 15 bases between. The germline gives CDR1 LNHNV, CDR2 YYDKDF (reference sequence). This CDR3 region has 12 residues. The CDR3 DNA reads TGTGCCACCCGAATAACGTCGGGGGAGCAGTACTTC. Translation gives CATRITSGEQYF.

J is TRBJ2-5 and V is TRBV4-2; perhaps TRBD2 as D (6 bases). Trimming cost V 0 bases and J 1 base, with 18 bases left between them. The germline gives CDR1 LGHNA, CDR2 YNFKEQ. This CDR3 has 18 amino acids. Here the CDR3 DNA reads TGTGCCAGCAGCCAAGATGGGGCGCTAGCGAATAGCCAAGAGACCCAGTACTTC. Translated: CASSQDGALANSQETQYF.

V and J are TRBV5-1 and TRBJ2-7; 9 positions agree with TRBD1. V was clipped by 1 base and J by 3 bases; unmatched bases: 11. Germline CDR1 SGHRS, CDR2 YFSETQ. This CDR3 has 17 residues. The CDR3 bases are TGCGCCAGCAGCTTGACACTAGAAAGGGACAGGGACTACGAGCAGTACTTC. As protein: CASSLTLERDRDYEQYF.

The V and J genes are TRBV7-6 and TRBJ1-5; the match to TRBD1 covers 7 bases. Per germline, CDR1 SGHVS and CDR2 FNYEAQ. The CDR3 extends over 17 amino acids. V was clipped by 1 base and J by 0 bases; unmatched bases: 6. CDR3 region: CASSLGTGIYSNQPQHF. DNA for the CDR3: TGTGCCAGCAGCTTAGGGACAGGTATCTATAGCAATCAGCCCCAGCATTTT.

The rearrangement joins TRBV21-1 to TRBJ2-2. TRBV21-1 is a documented pseudogene. The CDR3 sequence is 16 residues long. DNA of the CDR3: TGTGCCAGCAGCAAAGGGTGGGTCAGTAGCACCGGGGAGCTGTTTTTT. Translated, it gives CASSKGWVSSTGELFF.

The chain joins TRBV2 to TRBJ2-7; a possible D gene is TRBD1 (5 bases). The CDR3 is 17 residues long. Germline assignment: CDR1 SNHLY and CDR2 FYNNEI. V was trimmed by 1 base and J by 2 bases, leaving 18 bases between them. In nucleotides, the CDR3 is TGTGCCAGCAGTGAAGTTTTTGTTGGGGCAGAGACCTACGAGCAGTACTTC. This gives the protein CASSEVFVGAETYEQYF.

V is TRBV15 and J is TRBJ2-7, with D tentatively TRBD2 (6 bases). CDR3 length equals 15 residues. Trimming cost V 3 bases and J 3 bases, with 15 bases left between them. From germline, CDR1 is LNHNV and CDR2 YYDKDF (reference sequence). The CDR3 DNA reads as TGTGCCACCAGCAGTGAAAGAACCGGGGGCTACGAGCAGTACTTC. It is translated as CATSSERTGGYEQYF.